Below are 30 T cell receptor beta chains sequenced from a single sample in a study of shared clonotypes between healthy human individuals. Clones were sequenced by immunoSEQ multiplex PCR, and TCRdb holds only the in-frame ones, with some missing. The sample comprises about 2.3 million clones, 80% to 95% of which are singletons, and 0.35% to 0.5% rests with the top ten. The sample comprised naive CD4+ T cells from PBMCs. Stated subset: CD45RA+ positively selected. These receptors all come from a man younger than 35 in good health. Some clones in this sample may be carry-over from other donors' samples.

The chain combines TRBV27 with TRBJ2-2; 10 positions match TRBD2. Germline CDR1 reads MNHEY; CDR2 reads SMNVEV (reference sequence). Germline trimming cut 5 bases from V and 5 bases from J; bases unmatched to any gene: 8. This CDR3 spans 16 amino acids. The CDR3 nucleotides read TGTGCCAGCAGTGGACCGGGACTAGCGATTACCGGGGAGCTGTTTTTT. This gives the protein CASSGPGLAITGELFF.

This sequence joins TRBV10-3 and TRBJ1-1, with 8 bases matching TRBD1. V trimming: 10 bases; J trimming: 1 base; junction bases outside the gene matches: 5. Germline values: CDR1 ENHRY, CDR2 SYGVKD. This CDR3 comprises 13 residues. The CDR3 protein is CATSGTGNTEAFF. In DNA, the CDR3 is TGTGCCACCTCGGGGACAGGGAACACTGAAGCTTTCTTT.

The CDR3 here is CASSSGTSGRWGEQFF. In DNA form, the CDR3 reads TGCGCCAGCAGCTCCGGGACTAGCGGGCGTTGGGGTGAGCAGTTCTTC. This chain joins TRBV5-1 and TRBJ2-1, with TRBD2 identical over 12 bases. Unmatched junction bases numbered 10, after V lost 3 bases and J lost 9 bases. The CDR3 is 16 amino acids. CDR1 is SGHRS and CDR2 is YFSETQ in the germline V gene.

The chain recombines TRBV6-1 with TRBJ2-7, with TRBD2 matching over 7 bases. V shed 7 bases and J 7 bases; nucleotides not matched to a gene: 10. Germline lookup yields CDR1 MNHNS and CDR2 SASEGT. The length of the CDR3 is 13 residues. DNA for the CDR3: TGTGCCAGCACGGTGCTAGCGGAGGGAGAGCAGTACTTC. Its translation is CASTVLAEGEQYF.

The chain is built from TRBV25-1 and TRBJ2-5; D not certain. V shed 7 bases and J shed 1 base, with 10 bases lying between them. Germline assignment: CDR1 MGHDK and CDR2 SYGVNS. The CDR3 runs 13 residues. CDR3 sequence reads: CASISPTQETQYF. The CDR3 DNA is TGTGCCAGCATTTCTCCAACCCAAGAGACCCAGTACTTC. Variable domain in full (rest from reference TRBV25-1 and TRBJ2-5): EADIYQTPRYLVIGTGKKITLECSQTMGHDKMYWYQQDPGMELHLIHYSYGVNSTEKGDLSSESTVSRIRTEHFPLTLESARPSHTSQYLCASISPTQETQYFGPGTRLLVL.

The chain is built from TRBV28 and TRBJ2-4, with TRBD1 matching over 7 bases. The CDR3 is 15 amino acids. CDR1 and CDR2 from the germline V gene are MDHEN and SYDVKM. Losses at the gene ends were 4 bases for V and 3 bases for J; bases not matched to a gene: 6. CDR3: CASSSGGQIKNIQYF. In DNA, the CDR3 is TGTGCCAGCAGTTCAGGGGGACAGATCAAAAACATTCAGTACTTC. The whole variable domain, filled in from reference TRBV28 and TRBJ2-4, reads DVKVTQSSRYLVKRTGEKVFLECVQDMDHENMFWYRQDPGLGLRLIYFSYDVKMKEKGDIPEGYSVSREKKERFSLILESASTNQTSMYLCASSSGGQIKNIQYFGAGTRLSVL.

CDR3 in DNA: TGTGCCAGCAGCTTGCTTAGCGACCTTAGAGAGCAGTACTTC. Translating gives CASSLLSDLREQYF. The chain uses TRBV5-6 and TRBJ2-7; weak D call: TRBD2 (5 bases). Germline CDR1 and CDR2: SGHDT and YYEEEE. The CDR3 consists of 14 residues. V lost 1 base and J 7 bases, leaving 15 bases between the germline ends.

V usage is TRBV10-3 and J usage is TRBJ2-7; 8 bases map to TRBD1. Unmatched junction bases numbered 9, after V lost 8 bases and J lost 6 bases. The V gene's germline CDR1 is ENHRY and CDR2 SYGVKD. CDR3 length: 13 amino acids. As DNA, the CDR3 is TGTGCCATCGGGACAGGCGAAGGCTCCGAGCAGTACTTC. Translating gives CAIGTGEGSEQYF.

The chain joins TRBV7-3 to TRBJ1-5, with 7 nucleotides matching TRBD1. The CDR3 spans 18 residues. The V and J ends lost 4 bases and 0 bases, in that order; junction bases with no gene match: 12. Germline CDR1 reads SGHTA; CDR2 reads FQGTGA. CDR3 in amino acids: CASSYPLGQPYSNQPQHF. The CDR3 DNA sequence: TGTGCCAGCAGCTACCCCCTGGGACAGCCCTATAGCAATCAGCCCCAGCATTTT.

The chain couples TRBV7-9 to TRBJ2-5; D unclear. Germline V gene lookup returns CDR1 SEHNR and CDR2 FQNEAQ (reference sequence). This CDR3 has 14 amino acids. V gave up 5 bases and J gave up 1 base, with 11 bases separating them. The CDR3 DNA is TGTGCCAGCAGCAAAAGTCCGACCCAAGAGACCCAGTACTTC. It yields the protein CASSKSPTQETQYF.

This chain uses TRBV6-1 with TRBJ1-2; 12 bases are a match to TRBD1. Trimming cost V 2 bases and J 7 bases; bases outside gene matches: 8. Germline V gene sequence: CDR1 MNHNS, CDR2 SASEGT. The CDR3 consists of 16 residues. DNA for the CDR3: TGTGCCAGCAGTGAAAGGTGGGACAGGGGGCTTCGTGGCTACACCTTC. Translation: CASSERWDRGLRGYTF.

Only a few counts were recorded for this clone. Other DNA sequences from this sample encode an identical CDR3 as well. The V call is TRBV5-1, the J call TRBJ2-1; D unclear. Per germline, CDR1 SGHRS and CDR2 YFSETQ. The CDR3 spans 14 residues. The V and J ends lost 2 bases and 0 bases respectively, with 6 bases between them. The CDR3, as DNA: TGCGCCAGCAGCTTCGATAGCTCCTACAATGAGCAGTTCTTC. This encodes CASSFDSSYNEQFF.

The rearrangement links TRBV11-1 to TRBJ1-1, with 9 bases aligning to TRBD1. J lost 1 base, V lost 6 bases, and 3 bases had no gene match. Germline V CDR1 and CDR2: SGHAT, FQDESV (reference sequence). The CDR3 loop spans 14 amino acids. CDR3 residues: CASSQDRGNTEAFF. CDR3 sequence (DNA): TGTGCCAGCAGTCAGGACAGGGGGAACACTGAAGCTTTCTTT.

CDR3: CASSHTPGQAHNEQFF. The CDR3 bases are TGTGCCAGCAGCCACACACCGGGACAGGCCCACAATGAGCAGTTCTTC. This chain connects TRBV7-8 to TRBJ2-1; 8 bases fit TRBD1. V gave up 5 bases and J gave up 5 bases; unmatched junction bases: 11. The germline CDR1 and CDR2 sequences are SGHVS and FQNEAQ. The CDR3 is made up of 16 amino acids.

This chain connects TRBV7-9 to TRBJ2-1, with 12 bases that match TRBD2. The ends lost 4 bases at V and 8 bases at J; junction bases unmatched: 6. The germline V gene has CDR1 SEHNR and CDR2 FQNEAQ (reference sequence). The CDR3 runs 15 residues. The CDR3 sequence is CASSYSGTSGHEQFF. Here the CDR3 DNA reads TGTGCCAGCAGCTATTCCGGGACTAGCGGGCATGAGCAGTTCTTC.

The genes are TRBV6-6 and TRBJ2-3; 10 bases fit TRBD2. Losses at the gene ends were 5 bases for V and 2 bases for J; bases not matched to a gene: 4. The CDR3 sequence is 15 residues long. CDR1 is MNHNY, CDR2 SVGAGI, per germline (reference sequence). CDR3: CASSTSGALTDTQYF. As DNA, the CDR3 is TGTGCCAGCAGTACTAGCGGGGCCCTCACAGATACGCAGTATTTT.

The gene calls are TRBV2 and TRBJ2-5; perhaps TRBD1 as D (7 bases). V was pared by 8 bases and J by 1 base, with 17 bases between. Germline CDR1 is SNHLY and CDR2 is FYNNEI. The CDR3 runs to 15 residues. CDR3 DNA sequence: TGTGCCAGCTACAGACAGGGAGGCCCCCAAGAGACCCAGTACTTC. This gives the protein CASYRQGGPQETQYF. Drawing the rest from reference TRBV2 and TRBJ2-5, the complete variable domain is EPEVTQTPSHQVTQMGQEVILRCVPISNHLYFYWYRQILGQKVEFLVSFYNNEISEKSEIFDDQFSVERPDGSNFTLKIRSTKLEDSAMYFCASYRQGGPQETQYFGPGTRLLVL.

A remark on this clone: The same CDR3 can be traced to other DNA sequences in this sample. This chain joins TRBV11-2 and TRBJ1-2; TRBD1 aligns across 10 bases. This CDR3 comprises 14 residues. The trim removed 5 bases at V and 2 bases at J, leaving 2 bases unmatched. Germline V CDR1 and CDR2: SGHAT, FQNNGV. CDR3 region: CASSPGQGNYGYTF. The CDR3, as DNA: TGTGCCAGCAGCCCGGGACAGGGGAACTATGGCTACACCTTC.

This rearrangement joins TRBV19 to TRBJ1-5; TRBD1 is a possible D gene (6 bases). Looked up from germline, CDR1 is LNHDA and CDR2 is SQIVND (reference sequence). The CDR3 extends over 14 amino acids. V lost 7 bases and J 5 bases, leaving 15 bases between the germline ends. Here the CDR3 reads CASNDPGADQPQHF. In nucleotides, the CDR3 is TGTGCCAGTAACGATCCAGGGGCCGATCAGCCCCAGCATTTT. The whole variable domain, filled in from reference TRBV19 and TRBJ1-5, reads DGGITQSPKYLFRKEGQNVTLSCEQNLNHDAMYWYRQDPGQGLRLIYYSQIVNDFQKGDIAEGYSVSREKKESFPLTVTSAQKNPTAFYLCASNDPGADQPQHFGDGTRLSIL.

This clone was counted only a few times. Other DNA variants within this sample encode the same CDR3. The chain is built from TRBV6-5 and TRBJ1-5, with D hard to call. The CDR3 runs to 14 residues. Looked up from germline, CDR1 is MNHEY and CDR2 is SVGAGI. Between the trimmed V and J ends, which lost 0 bases and 2 bases, there was a span of 5 bases. CDR3 amino acids: CASSYSLGNQPQHF. The DNA of the CDR3 is TGTGCCAGCAGTTACTCCCTGGGCAATCAGCCCCAGCATTTT.

V usage is TRBV5-1 and J usage is TRBJ1-5, with unresolved D. CDR1 is SGHRS, CDR2 YFSETQ, per germline. The CDR3 extends over 14 amino acids. V was cut by 5 bases and J by 0 bases, with 9 bases left in between. The chain's CDR3 is CASRFDPSNQPQHF. For the CDR3, the DNA is TGCGCCAGCAGGTTCGACCCTAGCAATCAGCCCCAGCATTTT.

Points on this clone: This sample also contains other DNA sequences that code for the same CDR3. The genes are TRBV6-5 and TRBJ2-5, with 8 bases identical to TRBD1. The CDR3 contains 13 residues. V shed 5 bases, J shed 2 bases, and the junction held 1 base outside the gene matches. Germline CDR1 and CDR2: MNHEY and SVGAGI. CDR3 protein: CASSRQGQETQYF. The CDR3, as DNA: TGTGCCAGCAGTCGACAGGGGCAAGAGACCCAGTACTTC.

Comments on this clone: A much larger clone lies one base from this, so it may be a read error. The rearrangement links TRBV7-2 to TRBJ2-1; 8 bases agree with TRBD1. This CDR3 region has 14 residues. The J segment lost 4 bases and the V segment lost 4 bases, leaving 3 bases of the junction unmatched. CDR1 is SGHTA and CDR2 is FQGNSA in the germline V gene. The DNA of the CDR3 is TGTGCCAGCAGCTCCCGGACAGGGTACAATGAGCAGTTCTTC. Translated, it gives CASSSRTGYNEQFF.

This clone was seen once. This chain joins TRBV5-8 and TRBJ2-1, with 9 bases fitting TRBD1. The trim removed 8 bases at V and 0 bases at J, leaving 6 bases unmatched. Germline CDR1 SGHTS, CDR2 YDEGEE. CDR3 length equals 15 residues. CDR3 loop: CASSQGASSYNEQFF. Here the CDR3 DNA reads TGTGCCAGTTCACAGGGGGCCAGCTCCTACAATGAGCAGTTCTTC.

This clone was detected a few times. The rearrangement joins TRBV18 to TRBJ1-1; unclear D gene. Germline-derived CDR1 and CDR2 are KGHSH and LQKENI. V lost 2 bases and J lost 3, with 7 bases in between. This CDR3 has 13 amino acids. CDR3 sequence reads: CASSPAEHTEAFF. CDR3 in DNA: TGTGCCAGCTCACCAGCTGAACACACTGAAGCTTTCTTT.

Worth noting for this clone: The same CDR3 can be traced to other DNA sequences in this sample. This chain uses TRBV18 with TRBJ2-1, with 7 nucleotides matching TRBD2. The CDR3 covers 13 residues. V lost 1 base, J lost 7 bases, and 1 base stayed unmatched. Germline CDR1 is KGHSH and CDR2 is LQKENI. CDR3 sequence: CASSPREGNEQFF. In DNA form, the CDR3 reads TGTGCCAGCTCACCACGGGAGGGAAATGAGCAGTTCTTC.

V gene TRBV11-2 combines with J gene TRBJ1-1; 7 bases align to TRBD1. The CDR3 is 18 residues long. The J segment lost 1 base and the V segment lost 5 bases, leaving 16 bases of the junction unmatched. Germline values: CDR1 SGHAT, CDR2 FQNNGV. CDR3 sequence (DNA): TGTGCCAGCAGCAACGATCGCTACAGGGGCGAACCGAACACTGAAGCTTTCTTT. This encodes CASSNDRYRGEPNTEAFF.

The V gene is TRBV5-1, the J gene TRBJ2-7; 10 bases are shared with TRBD1. CDR1 is SGHRS and CDR2 is YFSETQ in the germline V gene. Losses at the gene ends were 3 bases for V and 2 bases for J; bases not matched to a gene: 5. CDR3 length equals 15 residues. The CDR3 nucleotides read TGCGCCAGCAGCTGGACCGGGACAGGGGCCTACGAGCAGTACTTC. Amino acids: CASSWTGTGAYEQYF.

The V and J genes are TRBV9 and TRBJ1-1, with D possibly matching TRBD1 (6 bases). Looked up from germline, CDR1 is SGDLS and CDR2 is YYNGEE. The V gene lost 4 bases and the J gene lost 2 bases, with 15 bases spanning the gap. The CDR3 has 15 residues. This CDR3 is CASSYYREFNTEAFF. DNA for the CDR3: TGTGCCAGCAGCTACTACAGGGAATTCAACACTGAAGCTTTCTTT.

The rearrangement links TRBV6-5 to TRBJ2-7; 7 positions match TRBD2. The CDR3 consists of 15 residues. With V trimmed by 6 bases and J by 0 bases, 8 bases remained unmatched. From germline, CDR1 is MNHEY and CDR2 SVGAGI. CDR3 DNA sequence: TGTGCCAGCAGCCGGGGACTATTAAGCTCCTACGAGCAGTACTTC. Its translation: CASSRGLLSSYEQYF.